This T cell receptor beta chain was captured by sequencing in a study of CD8 T cells in ankylosing spondylitis. TCRdb analysed the 5' RACE reads with MiXCR anew, one entry per CDR3 protein. The sample comprises 700,000 or so distinct CDR3 sequences, under 20% of which are singletons, and under 20% rests with the top ten. Regarding the study as a whole: Within ankylosing spondylitis blood, a TCR beta motif made up of seven or eight highly homologous variants appeared to be characteristic.

As regards this clonotype: Its antigen remains unknown.

What was sequenced was blood, either unsorted or a sorted T cell fraction (not recorded which). The sequence was obtained from a male donor with ankylosing spondylitis.

The CDR3 nucleotides are TGTGCCAGCATTGCGGTGACAGGGGCCCCCGGGGAGCTGTTTTTT. Translation: CASIAVTGAPGELFF. The gene calls are TRBV27 and TRBJ2-2, with 8 positions matching TRBD1. V was pared by 7 bases and J by 6 bases, with 10 bases of the junction left unmatched. The CDR3 loop spans 15 amino acids. Germline assignment: CDR1 MNHEY and CDR2 SMNVEV (reference sequence).